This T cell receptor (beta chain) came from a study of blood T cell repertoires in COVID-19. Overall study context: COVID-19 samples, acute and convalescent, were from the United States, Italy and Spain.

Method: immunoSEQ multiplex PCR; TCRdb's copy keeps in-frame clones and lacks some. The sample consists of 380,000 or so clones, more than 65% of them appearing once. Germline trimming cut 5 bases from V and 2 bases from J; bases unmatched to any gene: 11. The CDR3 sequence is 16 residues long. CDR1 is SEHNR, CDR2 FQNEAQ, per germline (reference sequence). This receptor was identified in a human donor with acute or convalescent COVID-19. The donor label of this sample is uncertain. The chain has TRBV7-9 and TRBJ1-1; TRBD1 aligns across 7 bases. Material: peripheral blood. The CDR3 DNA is TGTGCCAGCAGCCCACCCAAGGGGGACAGCAACACTGAAGCTTTCTTT. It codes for CASSPPKGDSNTEAFF.